The clone carrying this T cell receptor (beta chain) was seen only a few times. The sample originates from a study of radiotherapy plus CTLA-4 blockade in lung cancer. Data came from immunoSEQ multiplex PCR; TCRdb stores just in-frame clones and leaves some out. Here the sample spans 90,000 to 100,000 clones, about 86% being singletons. From germline, CDR1 is MNHEY and CDR2 SVGAGI. Trimming removed 6 bases at V and 3 bases at J, with 11 bases between. This CDR3 has 14 residues. The sequenced sample was peripheral blood, obtained from a patient treated with radiotherapy plus ipilimumab. The clonotype originates from a human donor with non-small cell lung cancer that progressed on radiotherapy plus ipilimumab. The rearrangement links TRBV6-5 to TRBJ2-2; a possible D gene is TRBD1 (5 bases). The CDR3 spells CASRKDSYTGELFF. CDR3 in DNA: TGTGCCAGCAGGAAAGACAGTTACACCGGGGAGCTGTTTTTT.